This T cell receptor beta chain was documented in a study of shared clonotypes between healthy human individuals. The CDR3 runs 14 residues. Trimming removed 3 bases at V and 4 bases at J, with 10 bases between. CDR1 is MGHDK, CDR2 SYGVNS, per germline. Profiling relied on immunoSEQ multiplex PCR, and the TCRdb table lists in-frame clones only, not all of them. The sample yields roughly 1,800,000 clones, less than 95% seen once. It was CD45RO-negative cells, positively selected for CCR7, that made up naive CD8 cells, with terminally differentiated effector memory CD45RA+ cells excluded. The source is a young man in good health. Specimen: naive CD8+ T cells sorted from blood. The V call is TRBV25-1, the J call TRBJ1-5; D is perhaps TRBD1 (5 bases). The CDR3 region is CASSDTWGNQPQHF. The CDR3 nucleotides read TGTGCCAGCAGTGATACGTGGGGGAATCAGCCCCAGCATTTT.